These 30 T cell receptor beta chains were sequenced from one sample in a study of blood T cell repertoires in COVID-19. Sequenced by immunoSEQ multiplex PCR; TCRdb stores in-frame clones only, minus some. The sample includes about 55,000 clones, about nine tenths seen only once; the top ten take roughly 3.7%. Sequenced input: peripheral blood. The receptors were gathered from a man in his forties with COVID-19, enrolled during active disease.

V and J are TRBV19 and TRBJ1-1; weak D call: TRBD1 (5 bases). The CDR3 extends over 14 amino acids. Germline V lookup: CDR1 LNHDA, CDR2 SQIVND (reference sequence). Trimming removed 5 bases at V and 7 bases at J, with 17 bases between. CDR3 in DNA: TGTGCCAGTAGTTCGACAGTAGGAACAATTGAAGCTTTCTTT. It encodes CASSSTVGTIEAFF.

The chain carries TRBV11-2 and TRBJ1-4; D is uncertain. Trimming took 7 bases from V and 5 from J, leaving 17 bases between them. The CDR3 sequence is 15 residues long. Germline values: CDR1 SGHAT, CDR2 FQNNGV. The CDR3 is CASTLGEGVNEKLFF. The CDR3 DNA sequence: TGTGCCAGCACCCTGGGAGAGGGTGTGAATGAAAAACTGTTTTTT.

This chain connects TRBV25-1 to TRBJ2-2; TRBD1 agrees at 11 bases. Germline-derived CDR1 and CDR2 are MGHDK and SYGVNS. The CDR3 spans 17 residues. V was clipped by 1 base and J by 6 bases; unmatched bases: 7. In DNA form, the CDR3 reads TGTGCCAGCAGTGAATTGGACAGGGGGCTCGGACCCGGGGAGCTGTTTTTT. The encoded protein is CASSELDRGLGPGELFF.

The chain links TRBV2 to TRBJ2-5; 9 nucleotides line up with TRBD1. Germline CDR1 SNHLY, CDR2 FYNNEI. The CDR3 totals 12 residues. The J segment lost 7 bases and the V segment lost 3 bases, leaving 0 bases of the junction unmatched. DNA for the CDR3: TGTGCCAGCAGTGAGACAGGGGGGACCCAGTACTTC. This gives the protein CASSETGGTQYF.

The genes are TRBV4-1 and TRBJ2-3; the match to TRBD2 covers 7 bases. CDR1 and CDR2 (germline): MGHRA, YSYEKL. This CDR3 has 15 residues. V trimming: 2 bases; J trimming: 7 bases; junction bases outside the gene matches: 9. CDR3 amino acids: CASSQPLAAKNTQYF. The CDR3 DNA reads as TGCGCCAGCAGCCAACCTCTAGCGGCTAAAAATACGCAGTATTTT.

CDR3 nucleotides: TGTGCCAGCAGCCCTGGACAGGGGGCCCCTGAAGCTTTCTTT. This codes for CASSPGQGAPEAFF. V and J are TRBV7-9 and TRBJ1-1; 11 bases map to TRBD1. CDR1 is SEHNR and CDR2 is FQNEAQ in the germline V gene (reference sequence). CDR3 length: 14 residues. The V segment lost 5 bases and the J segment 6 bases; nucleotides outside the gene matches: 5. The complete variable domain, with remaining parts taken from reference TRBV7-9 and TRBJ1-1, reads DTGVSQNPRHKITKRGQNVTFRCDPISEHNRLYWYRQTLGQGPEFLTYFQNEAQLEKSRLLSDRFSAERPKGSFSTLEIQRTEQGDSAMYLCASSPGQGAPEAFFGQGTRLTVV.

The V and J genes are TRBV19 and TRBJ1-4; D possibly corresponds to TRBD1 (5 bases). CDR3 length: 16 residues. V lost 3 bases, J lost 3 bases, and 14 bases lay in between. Germline loops: CDR1 LNHDA, CDR2 SQIVND (reference sequence). The CDR3, as DNA: TGTGCCAGTAGTATTGGAGGGGCCGGGTCTAATGAAAAACTGTTTTTT. It encodes CASSIGGAGSNEKLFF. Full variable domain (missing parts from reference TRBV19 and TRBJ1-4): DGGITQSPKYLFRKEGQNVTLSCEQNLNHDAMYWYRQDPGQGLRLIYYSQIVNDFQKGDIAEGYSVSREKKESFPLTVTSAQKNPTAFYLCASSIGGAGSNEKLFFGSGTQLSVL.

This chain joins TRBV5-1 and TRBJ2-1, with a weak D call TRBD2 (5 bases). Germline V gene sequence: CDR1 SGHRS, CDR2 YFSETQ. The V gene lost 0 bases and the J gene lost 5 bases, with 12 bases spanning the gap. The CDR3 is 15 residues long. The CDR3 coding sequence is TGCGCCAGCAGCTTGGTTCCGGGAAAAGACAATGAGCAGTTCTTC. This codes for CASSLVPGKDNEQFF.

The genes are TRBV7-4 and TRBJ2-7; D might be TRBD2 (5 bases). There are 14 residues in the CDR3. In germline, CDR1 is SGHVT, CDR2 SQSDAQ. Trimming removed 7 bases at V and 2 bases at J, with 15 bases between. The CDR3 DNA reads TGTGCCAGCAACCCTCGTACCGGGACCTACGAGCAGTACTTC. Translated: CASNPRTGTYEQYF.

The table lists this clone with a few counts. The chain combines TRBV19 with TRBJ1-2; 8 bases line up with TRBD1. The CDR3 runs 15 residues. After removal of 4 bases from V and 4 bases from J, the junction contained 8 bases not matched to a gene. Germline V CDR1 and CDR2: LNHDA, SQIVND (reference sequence). The DNA of the CDR3 is TGTGCCAGTAGTACAAACGGACAGGGAGGCTATGGCTACACCTTC. It codes for CASSTNGQGGYGYTF. Looking up the rest from reference TRBV19 and TRBJ1-2 gives the full variable domain: DGGITQSPKYLFRKEGQNVTLSCEQNLNHDAMYWYRQDPGQGLRLIYYSQIVNDFQKGDIAEGYSVSREKKESFPLTVTSAQKNPTAFYLCASSTNGQGGYGYTFGSGTRLTVV.

This clone was seen just once. The chain carries TRBV7-8 and TRBJ1-3; D possibly corresponds to TRBD1 (6 bases). V dropped 5 bases and J dropped 2 bases, with 19 bases sitting between them. CDR1 and CDR2 (germline): SGHVS, FQNEAQ. The CDR3 is 17 residues long. CDR3 protein: CASSPGEGGWAGNTIYF. CDR3 coding DNA: TGTGCCAGCAGCCCAGGGGAGGGCGGTTGGGCTGGAAACACCATATATTTT. The entire variable domain, with the rest obtained from reference TRBV7-8 and TRBJ1-3, is as follows: GAGVSQSPRYKVAKRGQDVALRCDPISGHVSLFWYQQALGQGPEFLTYFQNEAQLDKSGLPSDRFFAERPEGSVSTLKIQRTQQEDSAVYLCASSPGEGGWAGNTIYFGEGSWLTVV.

The CDR3 bases are TGCGCCAGCAGCTTGGGACTAGCGGGCACAGATACGCAGTATTTT. It codes for CASSLGLAGTDTQYF. The chain links TRBV5-1 to TRBJ2-3; 9 bases are shared with TRBD2. Germline assignment: CDR1 SGHRS and CDR2 YFSETQ. After removal of 0 bases from V and 1 base from J, the junction contained 0 bases not matched to a gene. The CDR3 has 15 amino acids.

This clone showed up just a few times. The chain is built from TRBV7-9 and TRBJ1-4; no definite D call. The length of the CDR3 is 14 residues. The V gene lost 6 bases and the J gene lost 6 bases, with 14 bases spanning the gap. Germline V gene sequence: CDR1 SEHNR, CDR2 FQNEAQ (reference sequence). The CDR3 bases are TGTGCCAGCAGTTCCTGGGTCGAGGATGAAAAACTGTTTTTT. It encodes CASSSWVEDEKLFF.

The chain joins TRBV5-1 to TRBJ1-1; D gene uncertain. V was cut by 0 bases and J by 1 base, with 10 bases left in between. The germline V gene has CDR1 SGHRS and CDR2 YFSETQ. The CDR3 is 15 residues long. The CDR3 DNA sequence: TGCGCCAGCAGCTTGGGATCCACGGGGAACACTGAAGCTTTCTTT. This translates into CASSLGSTGNTEAFF. The full variable domain, its missing parts supplied by reference TRBV5-1 and TRBJ1-1, is KAGVTQTPRYLIKTRGQQVTLSCSPISGHRSVSWYQQTPGQGLQFLFEYFSETQRNKGNFPGRFSGRQFSNSRSEMNVSTLELGDSALYLCASSLGSTGNTEAFFGQGTRLTVV.

The chain has TRBV28 and TRBJ1-2; 9 bases agree with TRBD1. From germline, CDR1 is MDHEN and CDR2 SYDVKM. V gave up 7 bases and J gave up 8 bases; unmatched junction bases: 5. The CDR3 has 12 amino acids. In DNA form, the CDR3 reads TGTGCCAGCAAGACAGGGGGAGGGGGCTACACCTTC. It is translated as CASKTGGGGYTF.

There are a few counts of this clone. The chain couples TRBV5-6 to TRBJ2-3, with D tentatively TRBD2 (5 bases). CDR3 length: 19 residues. In germline, CDR1 is SGHDT, CDR2 YYEEEE. V was clipped by 0 bases and J by 0 bases, with 20 bases between them. CDR3 sequence: CASSLVDRGGRSSTDTQYF. CDR3 nucleotide sequence: TGTGCCAGCAGCTTGGTAGACCGTGGAGGAAGATCTAGCACAGATACGCAGTATTTT.

J is TRBJ2-2 and V is TRBV21-1; TRBD2 reflects the table's D call only, with no check against the DNA. TRBV21-1 is marked as a pseudogene. The CDR3 totals 17 residues. The CDR3, as DNA: TGTGCCAGCAGCAAAGTTCGGCGGGGGGCTTACACCGGGGAGCTGTTTTTT. It is translated as CASSKVRRGAYTGELFF.

The V and J genes are TRBV28 and TRBJ1-4, with 12 nucleotides matching TRBD1. This CDR3 region has 19 residues. With 3 bases clipped from V and 2 bases from J, the junction kept 10 bases outside the gene matches. CDR1 MDHEN and CDR2 SYDVKM come from the germline V gene. The CDR3 reads CASSFYPGQGAGTNEKLFF. The CDR3 nucleotides read TGTGCCAGCAGTTTCTATCCGGGACAGGGGGCCGGCACTAATGAAAAACTGTTTTTT.

V and J are TRBV2 and TRBJ2-7; 9 positions match TRBD1. CDR3 length equals 12 residues. Germline CDR1 and CDR2: SNHLY and FYNNEI. Trimming cost V 3 bases and J 7 bases; bases outside gene matches: 1. This CDR3 is CASSDGTGEQYF. CDR3 DNA sequence: TGTGCCAGCAGTGATGGGACAGGGGAGCAGTACTTC.

The chain carries TRBV6-5 and TRBJ1-2; TRBD1 might be the D (6 bases). The CDR3 totals 14 residues. Trimming cost V 4 bases and J 4 bases, with 13 bases left between them. The germline gives CDR1 MNHEY, CDR2 SVGAGI. This CDR3 is CASSLYRVAYGYTF. The DNA of the CDR3 is TGTGCCAGCAGTTTGTACAGGGTTGCCTATGGCTACACCTTC.

This clone was recorded only once. The chain carries TRBV11-2 and TRBJ2-3; 7 nucleotides align to TRBD2. CDR1 is SGHAT, CDR2 FQNNGV, per germline. J was trimmed by 4 bases and V by 2 bases; bases with no gene match: 6. The CDR3 runs 15 residues. The CDR3 sequence is CASSLSGLAADTQYF. The DNA for the CDR3 is TGTGCCAGCAGCTTATCTGGGCTAGCGGCAGATACGCAGTATTTT.

The J gene is TRBJ2-2, the V gene TRBV9; 9 bases line up with TRBD1. Trimming removed 3 bases from V and 3 bases from J; junction bases left unmatched: 6. CDR1 and CDR2 from the germline V gene are SGDLS and YYNGEE. The CDR3 length is 16 residues. The CDR3 region has the DNA TGTGCCAGCAGCGCCGGACAGGGGCCCTACACCGGGGAGCTGTTTTTT. It yields the protein CASSAGQGPYTGELFF.

V gene TRBV6-5 combines with J gene TRBJ1-2; D not resolved. The V end was cut by 4 bases, the J end by 8 bases, with 11 bases between. The germline V gene encodes CDR1 MNHEY and CDR2 SVGAGI. This CDR3 region has 12 residues. DNA of the CDR3: TGTGCCAGCAGTTCCCACTCGGGAGGCTACACCTTC. Its translation: CASSSHSGGYTF.

The chain joins TRBV25-1 to TRBJ1-6; TRBD1 is a possible D gene (5 bases). Germline assignment: CDR1 MGHDK and CDR2 SYGVNS. V was trimmed by 4 bases and J by 9 bases, leaving 16 bases between them. The length of the CDR3 is 15 residues. This CDR3 is CASSVGLLRSSPLHF. The CDR3 region has the DNA TGTGCCAGCAGTGTGGGACTTTTAAGAAGTTCACCCCTCCACTTT.

The chain joins TRBV2 to TRBJ1-6; 7 bases align to TRBD1. The CDR3 has 14 residues. Germline loops: CDR1 SNHLY, CDR2 FYNNEI. Trimming took 4 bases from V and 10 from J; bases not matched to a gene: 7. CDR3 residues: CASSGQGGRSPLHF. The CDR3 nucleotides read TGTGCCAGCAGTGGACAGGGAGGCCGCTCACCCCTCCACTTT.

This clone was observed a handful of times. V is TRBV7-9 and J is TRBJ2-1; D remains ambiguous. The CDR3 is 16 residues long. The ends were cut back, 1 base at V and 2 bases at J, with 12 bases in the middle. Germline CDR1 is SEHNR and CDR2 is FQNEAQ (reference sequence). The CDR3 coding sequence is TGTGCCAGCAGCTTAGGTGTGAGTCCCCCCTACAATGAGCAGTTCTTC. Its translation: CASSLGVSPPYNEQFF.

This sequence joins TRBV7-9 and TRBJ2-7; 8 nucleotides match TRBD1. J lost 3 bases, V lost 5 bases, and 12 bases had no gene match. CDR1 and CDR2 from the germline V gene are SEHNR and FQNEAQ (reference sequence). The CDR3 loop spans 16 amino acids. The CDR3 is CASSPQGASAIYEQYF. The CDR3 DNA sequence: TGTGCCAGCAGCCCCCAGGGGGCTAGCGCCATCTACGAGCAGTACTTC.

The gene calls are TRBV11-3 and TRBJ2-7; the D gene is possibly TRBD1 (6 bases). The assigned J gene may be wrong: the sequence end matches TRBJ2-5 better. The germline gives CDR1 SGHNT, CDR2 YENEEA. This CDR3 is built from 14 residues. For the CDR3, the DNA is TGTGCCAGCAGCTTAGATGGGGGCTGGGAGACCCAGTACTTC. Translation gives CASSLDGGWETQYF.

The chain couples TRBV13 to TRBJ2-7; possibly TRBD1 for D (5 bases). Trimming left V 5 bases short and J 0 bases short, with 20 bases between. Looked up from germline, CDR1 is PRHDT and CDR2 is FYEKMQ (reference sequence). This CDR3 spans 17 amino acids. The CDR3 coding sequence is TGTGCCAGCAGCCCCAAGGGGTTACCCCCCAGCTCCTACGAGCAGTACTTC. It is translated as CASSPKGLPPSSYEQYF.

The CDR3 is CASSARDRDTEAFF. CDR3 nucleotide sequence: TGTGCCAGCAGCGCGCGGGACAGAGACACTGAAGCTTTCTTT. The V call is TRBV11-2, the J call TRBJ1-1, with 7 bases lining up with TRBD1. Germline V gene data show CDR1 as SGHAT and CDR2 as FQNNGV. J lost 3 bases, V lost 5 bases, and 6 bases had no gene match. The CDR3 contains 14 residues. Variable domain in full (rest from reference TRBV11-2 and TRBJ1-1): EAGVAQSPRYKIIEKRQSVAFWCNPISGHATLYWYQQILGQGPKLLIQFQNNGVVDDSQLPKDRFSAERLKGVDSTLKIQPAKLEDSAVYLCASSARDRDTEAFFGQGTRLTVV.